This T cell receptor beta chain was sequenced for a study of blood T cell repertoires in COVID-19 (dated by TCRdb to the early 2020s). Notes on the research overall: The collaborator samples originated in the United States, Italy and Spain and spanned the acute and convalescent phases of COVID-19. The material from the prospective study consisted of cDNA or gDNA derived from T cells, B-cell-depleted T cells, or PBMCs. The dataset comprised deeply sampled blood TCRbeta repertoires from subjects exposed to, actively infected with, or recovered from COVID-19. The repertoires were released in a freely available public database meant as a resource for research on the immune response to SARS-CoV-2. The samples were drawn from the first 160 participants of the ongoing ImmuneRACE study and from 950 to 1,500 subjects provided by 6 global collaborators. Sample metadata almost always included a de-identified subject ID, COVID-19 status, age in years and sex. Where HLA class I and class II types were available, the types were taken from metadata supplied by the sample provider, not from assay-based typing. What the authors observed across the whole study: Clinical and demographic metadata were provided uncurated, with the amount varying by source and participant.

Collaborating institutions collected whole blood in K2EDTA tubes following their own protocols. For TCRbeta analysis, collaborator samples were shipped as frozen whole blood, as isolated PBMCs, or as DNA extracted from either sample type. On this clone: The antigen it recognizes is unknown. Nothing much larger sits one base from this clone, and base qualities are not available.

TCRbeta CDR3 regions were amplified from genomic DNA using the immunoSEQ Assay, a bias-controlled multiplex PCR. As for the authors' bioinformatics: The number of nucleated cells in each sample was estimated from the amplification of reference gene primers within the assay. To quantify the absolute abundance of each unique TCRbeta CDR3 rearrangement, sequence reads were collapsed and filtered. For each sample, productive Simpson clonality was calculated as the square root of Simpson's diversity index across productive rearrangements. The table comes from immuneACCESS by way of TCRdb, which keeps in-frame sequences with V and J called. Part of the clones is missing from these tables; in studies checked, under half for an unresolved V gene and the rest for unknown reasons. That table furnishes V, J and clone size, whereas the DNA furnished D and trimming. Across this sample there are approximately 100,000 clones, with over 70% seen only once. The top ten hold about 6.6% of the sample.

Measured from the cysteine to the phenylalanine, the CDR3 is 15 residues long. The sequence is cut down to CDR3 DNA, 45 bases in frame from base 1. For CDR1 and CDR2, the germline V gene (reference sequence) lists LGHDT and YNNKEL. V is pared back by 4 bases and J by 2 bases, with 11 bases lying between the germline termini. The sample consisted of peripheral blood. The chain uses TRBV3-1 (or the pseudogene TRBV3-2) and TRBJ1-4, with no confidently assigned D gene. The sequence came from a woman aged 45 to 65 with acute or convalescent COVID-19. The CDR3 protein: CASSRPGRTNEKLFF. Read as DNA, the sequence is TGTGCCAGCAGCCGCCCCGGGAGGACTAATGAAAAACTGTTTTTT.